This T cell receptor (beta chain) was found in a study of cytomegalovirus exposure and HLA in healthy donors. The study ran its PCR with 60 Vbeta and 13 Jbeta primers. The assay was immunoSEQ multiplex PCR, and TCRdb's table has in-frame clones only and misses some. Of tens of thousands of clones listed, about 72% are singletons. This clone appeared once. Trimming took off 0 bases at V and 7 bases at J, with 15 bases between the two ends. The length of the CDR3 is 15 residues. CDR1 and CDR2 from the germline V gene are LGHNA and YNFKEQ. The chain links TRBV4-2 to TRBJ2-5; D is possibly TRBD2 (6 bases). This TCR came from a woman in her thirties in good health and CMV-seropositive. Source material: PBMCs. Written as DNA, the CDR3 is TGTGCCAGCAGCCAAGATTTCGGGGGAAAAGTGACCCAGTACTTC. It is translated as CASSQDFGGKVTQYF.